This TCR beta chain was recovered during a study of shared clonotypes between healthy human individuals. This CDR3 has 16 amino acids. With 5 bases clipped from V and 3 bases from J, the junction kept 10 bases outside the gene matches. Germline V gene sequence: CDR1 SEHNR, CDR2 FQNEAQ (reference sequence). Regarding the study as a whole: An anticipated effect of sequencing depth on clonotype sharing among donors was recognized.

Comments on this clone: Its antigen is not known.

Profiling relied on immunoSEQ multiplex PCR, and the TCRdb table lists in-frame clones only, not all of them. Here the sample spans about 2 million clones, less than 95% being singletons. In the naive CD8 group, cells lacked CD45RO and were positively selected for CCR7, so terminally differentiated effector memory CD45RA+ cells were left out. The chain combines TRBV7-9 with TRBJ2-7; 10 nucleotides line up with TRBD1. The sequence came from a young man in good health. Sequencing used naive CD8+ T cells sorted from blood. For the CDR3, the DNA is TGTGCCAGCAGCCAATTGGGACAGGGGATGTACTACGAGCAGTACTTC. The encoded protein is CASSQLGQGMYYEQYF. The full variable domain, completed using reference TRBV7-9 and TRBJ2-7, is DTGVSQNPRHKITKRGQNVTFRCDPISEHNRLYWYRQTLGQGPEFLTYFQNEAQLEKSRLLSDRFSAERPKGSFSTLEIQRTEQGDSAMYLCASSQLGQGMYYEQYFGPGTRLTVT.